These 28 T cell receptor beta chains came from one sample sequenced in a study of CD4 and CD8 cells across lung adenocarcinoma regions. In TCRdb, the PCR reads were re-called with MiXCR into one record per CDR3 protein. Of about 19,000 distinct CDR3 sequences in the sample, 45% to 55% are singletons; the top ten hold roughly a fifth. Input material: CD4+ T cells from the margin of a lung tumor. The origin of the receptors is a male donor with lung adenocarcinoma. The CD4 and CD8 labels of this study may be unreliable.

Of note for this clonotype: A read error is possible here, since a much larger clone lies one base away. The CDR3 spells CVSSWGTSGEETQYF. The CDR3 DNA follows: TGTGTCAGCAGTTGGGGGACTAGCGGAGAAGAGACCCAGTACTTC. This chain joins TRBV27 and TRBJ2-5, with 11 positions matching TRBD2. Per germline, CDR1 MNHEY and CDR2 SMNVEV (reference sequence). This CDR3 spans 15 amino acids.

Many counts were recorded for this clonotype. The CDR3 sequence: CASSESWAGVEQFF. The CDR3 coding sequence is TGTGCCAGCAGTGAATCATGGGCAGGGGTTGAGCAGTTCTTC. The gene calls are TRBV6-1 and TRBJ2-1; possibly TRBD1 for D (6 bases). With 2 bases removed from V and 9 bases from J, the gap between germline ends came to 14 bases. CDR1 and CDR2 from the germline V gene are MNHNS and SASEGT. The CDR3 spans 14 residues.

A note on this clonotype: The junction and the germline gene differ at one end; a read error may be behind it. In nucleotides, the CDR3 is TGTGCCAGCGGGGTGTTGGGCGGCCGTGACCGGGAGACGCAGTATTTC. Protein sequence: CASGVLGGRDRETQYF. The chain couples TRBV27 to TRBJ2-1, with D possibly matching TRBD2 (6 bases). The CDR3 is 16 residues long. Germline V gene sequence: CDR1 MNHEY, CDR2 SMNVEV (reference sequence).

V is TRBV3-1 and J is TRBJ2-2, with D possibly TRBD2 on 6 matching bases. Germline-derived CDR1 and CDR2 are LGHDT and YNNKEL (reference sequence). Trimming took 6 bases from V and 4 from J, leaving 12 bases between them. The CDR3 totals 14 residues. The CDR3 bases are TGTGCCAGCAGGGAGGGCCGGGGCACCGGGGAGCTGTTTTTT. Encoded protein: CASREGRGTGELFF.

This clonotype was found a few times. CDR3 amino acids: CSAPTRAERADTQYF. The DNA of the CDR3 is TGCAGTGCACCGACGAGAGCCGAGCGGGCCGATACGCAGTATTTT. The chain combines TRBV20-1 with TRBJ2-3; tentative D call: TRBD2 (6 bases). The CDR3 spans 15 residues. V was trimmed by 6 bases and J by 6 bases, leaving 22 bases between them. Germline-derived CDR1 and CDR2 are DFQATT and SNEGSKA (reference sequence).

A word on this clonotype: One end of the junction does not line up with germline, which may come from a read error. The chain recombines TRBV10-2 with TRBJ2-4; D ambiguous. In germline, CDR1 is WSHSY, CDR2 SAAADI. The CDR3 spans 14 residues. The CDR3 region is CASSRLSAANIQYF. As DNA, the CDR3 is TGCGCCAGCAGCCGGCTGTCAGCCGCAAACATTCAGTATTTC.

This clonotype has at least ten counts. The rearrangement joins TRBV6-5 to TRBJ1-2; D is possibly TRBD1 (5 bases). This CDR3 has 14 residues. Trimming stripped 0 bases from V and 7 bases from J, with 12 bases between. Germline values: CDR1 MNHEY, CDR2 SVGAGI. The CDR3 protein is CASSYSPREGGYTF. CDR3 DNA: TGTGCCAGCAGTTACTCGCCCAGGGAAGGTGGCTACACCTTC.

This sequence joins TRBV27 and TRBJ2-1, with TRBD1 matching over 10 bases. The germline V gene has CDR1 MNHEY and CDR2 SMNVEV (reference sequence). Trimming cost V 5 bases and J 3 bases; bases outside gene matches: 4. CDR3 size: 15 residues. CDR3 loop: CASSTGTGVYNEQFF. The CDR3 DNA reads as TGTGCCAGCAGTACCGGGACAGGGGTCTACAATGAGCAGTTCTTC.

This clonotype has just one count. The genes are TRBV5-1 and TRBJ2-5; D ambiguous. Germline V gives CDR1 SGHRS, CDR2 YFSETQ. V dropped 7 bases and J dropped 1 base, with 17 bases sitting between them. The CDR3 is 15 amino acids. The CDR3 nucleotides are TGCGCCAGCCAACATTGGGATCTATCCCAAGAGACCCAGTACTTC. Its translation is CASQHWDLSQETQYF.

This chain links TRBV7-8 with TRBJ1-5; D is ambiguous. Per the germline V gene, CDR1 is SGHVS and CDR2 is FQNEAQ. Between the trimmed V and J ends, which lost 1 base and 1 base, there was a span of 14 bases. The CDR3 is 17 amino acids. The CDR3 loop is CASSLELNGLSNQPQHF. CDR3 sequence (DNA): TGTGCCAGCAGCTTAGAACTTAATGGGCTAAGCAATCAGCCCCAGCATTTT. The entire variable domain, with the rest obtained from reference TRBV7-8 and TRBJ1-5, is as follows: GAGVSQSPRYKVAKRGQDVALRCDPISGHVSLFWYQQALGQGPEFLTYFQNEAQLDKSGLPSDRFFAERPEGSVSTLKIQRTQQEDSAVYLCASSLELNGLSNQPQHFGDGTRLSIL.

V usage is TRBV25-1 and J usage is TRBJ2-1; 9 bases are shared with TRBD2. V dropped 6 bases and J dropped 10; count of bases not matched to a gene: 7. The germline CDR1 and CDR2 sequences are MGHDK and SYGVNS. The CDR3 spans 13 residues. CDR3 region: CASSRGRAEEQFF. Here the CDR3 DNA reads TGTGCCAGCAGCCGCGGGAGGGCCGAGGAGCAGTTCTTC.

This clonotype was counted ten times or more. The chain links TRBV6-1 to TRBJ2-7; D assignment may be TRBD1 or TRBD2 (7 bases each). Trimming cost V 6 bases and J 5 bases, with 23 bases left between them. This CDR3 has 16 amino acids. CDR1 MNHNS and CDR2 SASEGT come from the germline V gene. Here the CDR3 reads CASRRGETGAGNEQYF. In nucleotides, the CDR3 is TGTGCCAGCAGACGGGGGGAAACAGGGGCCGGGAACGAGCAGTACTTC.

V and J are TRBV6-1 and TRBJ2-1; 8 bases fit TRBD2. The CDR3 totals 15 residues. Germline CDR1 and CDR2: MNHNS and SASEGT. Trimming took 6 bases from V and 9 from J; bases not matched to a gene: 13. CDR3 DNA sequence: TGTGCCAGCAGCAAACCGGGACTAGGGGTGAGTGAGCAGTTCTTC. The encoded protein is CASSKPGLGVSEQFF.

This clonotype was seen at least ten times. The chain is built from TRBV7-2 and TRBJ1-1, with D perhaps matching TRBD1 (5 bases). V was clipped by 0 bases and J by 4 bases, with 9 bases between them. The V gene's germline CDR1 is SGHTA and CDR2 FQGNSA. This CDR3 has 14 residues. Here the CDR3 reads CASSLASGSTEAFF. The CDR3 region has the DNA TGTGCCAGCAGCTTAGCGTCAGGGTCCACTGAAGCTTTCTTT.

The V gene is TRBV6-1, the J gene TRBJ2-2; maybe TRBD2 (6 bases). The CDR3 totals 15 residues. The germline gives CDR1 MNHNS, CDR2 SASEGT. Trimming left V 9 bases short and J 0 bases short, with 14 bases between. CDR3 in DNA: TGTGCCAGTTTCGGGGGTACGACGAACACCGGGGAGCTGTTTTTT. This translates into CASFGGTTNTGELFF.

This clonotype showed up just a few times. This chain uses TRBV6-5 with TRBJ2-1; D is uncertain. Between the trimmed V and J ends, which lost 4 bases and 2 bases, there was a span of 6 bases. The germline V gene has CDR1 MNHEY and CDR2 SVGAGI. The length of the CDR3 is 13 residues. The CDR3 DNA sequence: TGTGCCAGCAGTTTTGATCCCTACAATGAGCAGTTCTTC. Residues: CASSFDPYNEQFF.

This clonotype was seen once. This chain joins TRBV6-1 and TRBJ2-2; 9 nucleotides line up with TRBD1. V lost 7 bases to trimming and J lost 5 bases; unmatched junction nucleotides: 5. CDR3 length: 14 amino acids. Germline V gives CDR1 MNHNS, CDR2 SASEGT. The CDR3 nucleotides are TGTGCCAGCAAAGGGACAGGGATTACCGGGGAGCTGTTTTTT. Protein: CASKGTGITGELFF.

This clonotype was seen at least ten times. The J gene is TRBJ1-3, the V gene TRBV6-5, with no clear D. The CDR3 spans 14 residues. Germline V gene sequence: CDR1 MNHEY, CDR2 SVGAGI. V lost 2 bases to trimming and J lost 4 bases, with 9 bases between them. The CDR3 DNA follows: TGTGCCAGCAGTTACAGGGTCGGGGGAAACACCATATATTTT. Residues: CASSYRVGGNTIYF.

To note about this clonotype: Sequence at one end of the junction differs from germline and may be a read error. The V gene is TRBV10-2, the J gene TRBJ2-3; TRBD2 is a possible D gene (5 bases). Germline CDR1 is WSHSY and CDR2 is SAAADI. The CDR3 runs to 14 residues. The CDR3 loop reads CASSRVAAEDIQYF. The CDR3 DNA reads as TGCGCCAGCAGCCGGGTGGCAGCGGAAGACATTCAGTATTTC.

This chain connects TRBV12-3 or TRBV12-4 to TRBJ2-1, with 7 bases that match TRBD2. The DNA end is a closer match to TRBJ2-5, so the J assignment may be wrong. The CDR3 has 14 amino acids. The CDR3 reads CASSLGREGETQYF. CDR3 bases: TGTGCCAGCAGTTTGGGCAGGGAGGGGGAGACCCAGTACTTC.

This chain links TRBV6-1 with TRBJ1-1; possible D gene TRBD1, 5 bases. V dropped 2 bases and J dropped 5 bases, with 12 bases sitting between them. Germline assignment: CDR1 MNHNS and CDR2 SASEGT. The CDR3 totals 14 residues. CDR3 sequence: CASSEPGLGTEAFF. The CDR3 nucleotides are TGTGCCAGCAGTGAACCGGGGCTGGGGACTGAAGCTTTCTTT.

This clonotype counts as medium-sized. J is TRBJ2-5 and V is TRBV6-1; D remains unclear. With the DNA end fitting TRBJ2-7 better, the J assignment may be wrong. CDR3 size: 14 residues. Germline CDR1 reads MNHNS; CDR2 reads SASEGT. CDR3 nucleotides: TGTGCCAGCAGTGAAGCGTACAGAACCTACGAGCAGTACTTC. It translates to CASSEAYRTYEQYF.

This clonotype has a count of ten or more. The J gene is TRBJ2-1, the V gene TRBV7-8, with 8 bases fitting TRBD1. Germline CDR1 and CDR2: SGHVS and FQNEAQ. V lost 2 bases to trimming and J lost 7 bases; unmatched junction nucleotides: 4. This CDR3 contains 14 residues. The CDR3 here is CASSLRTGNNEQFF. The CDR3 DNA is TGTGCCAGCAGCTTACGGACAGGGAATAATGAGCAGTTCTTC.

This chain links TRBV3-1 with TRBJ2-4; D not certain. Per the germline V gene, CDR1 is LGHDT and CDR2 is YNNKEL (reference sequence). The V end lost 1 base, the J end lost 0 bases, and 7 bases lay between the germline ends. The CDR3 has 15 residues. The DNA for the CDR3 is TGTGCCAGCAGCCAAGGGACGGTAGCCAAAAACATTCAGTACTTC. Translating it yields CASSQGTVAKNIQYF.

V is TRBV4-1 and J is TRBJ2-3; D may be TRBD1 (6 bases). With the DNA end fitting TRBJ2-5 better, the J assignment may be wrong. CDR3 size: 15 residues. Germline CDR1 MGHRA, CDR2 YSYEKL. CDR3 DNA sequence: TGCGCCAGGGGCCAGGGCGGCAGGGGCCCAGATACCCAGTACTTC. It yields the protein CARGQGGRGPDTQYF.

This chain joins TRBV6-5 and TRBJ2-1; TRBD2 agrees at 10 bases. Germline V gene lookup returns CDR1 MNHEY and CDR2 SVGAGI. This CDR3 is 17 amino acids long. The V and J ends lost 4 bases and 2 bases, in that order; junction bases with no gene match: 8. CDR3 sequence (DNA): TGTGCCAGCAGTTCGGCTAGCGGGAGATCGGCCTACAATGAGCAGTTCTTC. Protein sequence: CASSSASGRSAYNEQFF.

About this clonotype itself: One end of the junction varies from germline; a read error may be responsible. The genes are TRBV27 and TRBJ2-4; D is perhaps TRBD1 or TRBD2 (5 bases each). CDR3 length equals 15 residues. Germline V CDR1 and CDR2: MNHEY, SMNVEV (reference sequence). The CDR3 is CGSRTGLQAKNIQYF. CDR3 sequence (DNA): TGTGGCAGCAGGACGGGGCTGCAAGCCAAAAATATTCAGTACTTC.

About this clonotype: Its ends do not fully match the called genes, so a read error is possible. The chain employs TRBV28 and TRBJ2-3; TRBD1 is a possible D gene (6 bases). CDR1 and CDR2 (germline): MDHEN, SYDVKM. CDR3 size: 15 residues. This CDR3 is CASSLLMGDKDTQYF. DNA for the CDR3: TGTGCCAGCAGTTTGTTGATGGGGGACAAAGACACTCAGTATTTC.